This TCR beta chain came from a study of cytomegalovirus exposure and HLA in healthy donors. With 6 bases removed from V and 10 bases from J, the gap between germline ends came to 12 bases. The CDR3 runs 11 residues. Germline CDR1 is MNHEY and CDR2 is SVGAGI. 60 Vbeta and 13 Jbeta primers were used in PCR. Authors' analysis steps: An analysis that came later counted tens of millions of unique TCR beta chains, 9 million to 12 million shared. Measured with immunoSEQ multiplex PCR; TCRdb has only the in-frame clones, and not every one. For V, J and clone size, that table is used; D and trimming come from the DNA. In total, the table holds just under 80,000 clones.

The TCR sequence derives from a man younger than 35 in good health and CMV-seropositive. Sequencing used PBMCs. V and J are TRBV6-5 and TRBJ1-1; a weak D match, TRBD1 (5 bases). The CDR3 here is CASSFAGGAFF. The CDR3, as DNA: TGTGCCAGCAGCTTCGCCGGGGGAGCTTTCTTT.